This T cell receptor beta chain derives from a study of tumor and adjacent non-tumor tissue in lung cancer. In its sample, this clonotype was seen a few times. The template was RNA from unsorted bulk tissue. TCRbeta libraries were built with three rounds of nested PCR, modified from ARM-PCR. MiXCR was run by TCRdb on the multiplex PCR reads, yielding one entry per CDR3 protein. Of 200,000 to 250,000 distinct CDR3 sequences listed, about 76% are singletons. The trim removed 5 bases at V and 2 bases at J, leaving 3 bases unmatched. The CDR3 extends over 14 amino acids. This TCR was recovered from a man between 60 and 75 years old with non-small cell lung cancer. Sample: lung tumor tissue. The V and J genes are TRBV12-3 or TRBV12-4 and TRBJ1-5; 7 bases align to TRBD1. CDR3 sequence: CASSPDRRNQPQHF. CDR3 nucleotides: TGTGCCAGCAGTCCGGACAGGCGCAATCAGCCCCAGCATTTT.